These 3 T cell receptor beta chains share one sample of origin, sequenced in a study of control samples from healthy donors and cancer patients. Libraries were prepared by immunoSEQ multiplex PCR; TCRdb keeps only in-frame clonotypes and omits some of them. This sample has 150,000 to 200,000 clones, with 90% to 95% found just once. Material for sequencing was blood. These receptors were collected from a woman aged 18-30 years in good health.

The chain links TRBV28 to TRBJ1-2; D unclear. This CDR3 contains 12 residues. Trimming took 5 bases from V and 10 from J, leaving 14 bases between them. Germline V gene lookup returns CDR1 MDHEN and CDR2 SYDVKM. The CDR3: CASSTAGVNYTF. The CDR3 DNA reads TGTGCCAGCAGTACAGCCGGAGTAAACTACACCTTC.

The chain combines TRBV3-1 (or the pseudogene TRBV3-2) with TRBJ2-1; 10 bases fit TRBD2. Trimming removed 5 bases from V and 10 bases from J; junction bases left unmatched: 14. This CDR3 has 16 residues. The germline gives CDR1 LGHDT, CDR2 YNNKEL (reference sequence). CDR3 coding DNA: TGTGCCAGCAGCACTCCTAGCGGGAGTGAGACACACGAGCAGTTCTTC. This sequence encodes CASSTPSGSETHEQFF.

The sample holds one count of this clone. The chain combines TRBV5-4 with TRBJ2-1; perhaps TRBD1 as D (6 bases). The CDR3 extends over 16 amino acids. Looked up from germline, CDR1 is SGHNT and CDR2 is YYREEE (reference sequence). V lost 4 bases, J lost 5 bases, and 19 bases lay in between. The CDR3 loop reads CASSPRGQKDDNEQFF. The CDR3 DNA reads as TGTGCCAGCAGCCCTCGCGGACAGAAGGACGACAATGAGCAGTTCTTC.